These 7 T cell receptor beta chains share one sample of origin, sequenced in a study of cytomegalovirus exposure and HLA in healthy donors. Amplification used 60 Vbeta primers and 13 Jbeta primers. The protocol was immunoSEQ multiplex PCR, while the TCRdb copy is restricted to in-frame clones and leaves out a portion. This table holds roughly 69,000 clones, approximately 70% found once. The specimen sequenced was PBMCs. The receptors here all came from a male donor in good health and CMV-seropositive.

The V call is TRBV7-6, the J call TRBJ2-1, with 9 bases fitting TRBD2. The CDR3 has 13 amino acids. Per the germline V gene, CDR1 is SGHVS and CDR2 is FNYEAQ. V shed 1 base and J 10 bases; nucleotides not matched to a gene: 2. The CDR3 protein is CASSLGLAGEQFF. The DNA of the CDR3 is TGTGCCAGCAGCTTAGGGCTAGCGGGGGAGCAGTTCTTC. Looking up the rest from reference TRBV7-6 and TRBJ2-1 gives the full variable domain: GAGVSQSPRYKVTKRGQDVALRCDPISGHVSLYWYRQALGQGPEFLTYFNYEAQQDKSGLPNDRFSAERPEGSISTLTIQRTEQRDSAMYRCASSLGLAGEQFFGPGTRLTVL.

CDR3 sequence (DNA): TGTGCCAGCAGGCAGAGGAGGGGGGGCGCAGATACGCAGTATTTT. Protein: CASRQRRGGADTQYF. V gene TRBV6-1 combines with J gene TRBJ2-3; a weak D match, TRBD2 (7 bases). Germline lookup yields CDR1 MNHNS and CDR2 SASEGT. V shed 6 bases and J shed 4 bases, with 17 bases lying between them. The CDR3 consists of 15 residues.

This chain connects TRBV7-9 to TRBJ1-1, with D unresolved. Germline lookup yields CDR1 SEHNR and CDR2 FQNEAQ (reference sequence). Trimming took 6 bases from V and 2 from J, leaving 7 bases between them. There are 12 residues in the CDR3. The CDR3 region is CASRSRNTEAFF. The CDR3 nucleotides read TGTGCCAGCAGAAGCCGTAACACTGAAGCTTTCTTT. The full variable domain, its missing parts supplied by reference TRBV7-9 and TRBJ1-1, is DTGVSQNPRHKITKRGQNVTFRCDPISEHNRLYWYRQTLGQGPEFLTYFQNEAQLEKSRLLSDRFSAERPKGSFSTLEIQRTEQGDSAMYLCASRSRNTEAFFGQGTRLTVV.

The gene calls are TRBV19 and TRBJ2-3, with TRBD2 as a possible D gene (5 bases). The ends were cut back, 3 bases at V and 1 base at J, with 11 bases in the middle. Germline CDR1 and CDR2: LNHDA and SQIVND (reference sequence). The CDR3 consists of 15 residues. In DNA, the CDR3 is TGTGCCAGTAGTATTCTCGCGGGTGGCACAGATACGCAGTATTTT. This encodes CASSILAGGTDTQYF.

The rearrangement links TRBV10-1 to TRBJ2-7; TRBD1 matches 7 bases. The CDR3 loop spans 15 amino acids. V dropped 0 bases and J dropped 3; count of bases not matched to a gene: 5. The germline gives CDR1 WNHNN, CDR2 SYGVQD (reference sequence). CDR3: CASSESGTDGYEQYF. DNA for the CDR3: TGCGCCAGCAGTGAGTCGGGGACAGACGGCTACGAGCAGTACTTC.

Only one count was recorded for this clone. CDR3 in amino acids: CASSLSGEYNEQFF. The CDR3 nucleotides are TGTGCCAGCAGCCTTAGCGGAGAATACAATGAGCAGTTCTTC. The V and J genes are TRBV7-3 and TRBJ2-1; weak D call: TRBD2 (6 bases). CDR1 and CDR2 from the germline V gene are SGHTA and FQGTGA. With 5 bases removed from V and 4 bases from J, the gap between germline ends came to 12 bases. The CDR3 consists of 14 residues.

This chain joins TRBV7-2 and TRBJ2-1, with D tentatively TRBD2 (7 bases). This CDR3 has 12 residues. Trimming pared 8 bases from V and 14 bases from J, leaving 19 bases between. CDR1 and CDR2 from the germline V gene are SGHTA and FQGNSA. CDR3 bases: TGTGCCAGCGCACCAGCCGGGGGGCGGGAGTTCTTC. It codes for CASAPAGGREFF.